The clone carrying this TCR beta chain was detected only a few times. The antigen is not known. MiXCR, applied by TCRdb to the 5' RACE reads, yields one record per CDR3 protein. Of some 590,000 distinct CDR3 sequences in the sample, just under 10% were seen once. The entry originates in a study of identical twins. The study, taken as a whole, reports: Cord blood beta clonotypes present at high abundance carried fewer insertions; no such pattern appeared in memory repertoires.

The same data also went into a second study, on yellow fever vaccine responses in identical twins.

The sequenced material came from PBMCs. This receptor was obtained from a woman between 18 and 29 years old in good health.

CDR3 nucleotides: TGTGCCAGCAGCTTATGGAGTAGCGGGAGGAACACCGGGGAGCTGTTTTTT. Its translation: CASSLWSSGRNTGELFF. This chain connects TRBV7-9 to TRBJ2-2, with 9 bases that match TRBD2. Germline V gene data show CDR1 as SEHNR and CDR2 as FQNEAQ (reference sequence). The CDR3 is 17 amino acids. V dropped 2 bases and J dropped 1; count of bases not matched to a gene: 5.